The source of this T cell receptor beta chain is a study of T cells in Graves' hyperthyroidism and ophthalmopathy. Study findings and constraints: Ophthalmopathy was predicted by the model a median of approximately six months ahead of onset. Blood also held most thyroid clonotypes expanded beyond 0.001.

The source material, RNA transcripts, was used to amplify TCR beta CDR3 regions. A set of HTBI primers served as the primers for a first-round RT-PCR of the TCR CDR3. A single record per CDR3 protein comes from TCRdb applying MiXCR to the multiplex PCR reads. Among 700,000 or so distinct CDR3 sequences listed, roughly 14% were seen once. CDR3 length: 13 amino acids. CDR1 is ENHRY and CDR2 is SYGVKD in the germline V gene. The V and J ends lost 8 bases and 3 bases respectively, with 14 bases between them. This clonotype was seen a few times. As yet, its antigen is unknown. Uncontrolled infection, other autoimmune disease, pregnancy and lactation each barred patients from inclusion.

This chain joins TRBV10-3 and TRBJ2-7; D is possibly TRBD2 (5 bases). Sequenced: blood. This sequence originates from a woman in her forties or fifties with Graves' ophthalmopathy. CDR3 sequence reads: CAIGTYGVYEQYF. The CDR3 DNA is TGTGCCATCGGAACTTACGGGGTCTACGAGCAGTACTTC.